The clone carrying this T cell receptor beta chain was counted a few times. Germline assignment: CDR1 MNHNS and CDR2 SASEGT. The CDR3 length is 14 residues. Trimming took 7 bases from V and 3 from J, leaving 15 bases between them. It was with unique molecular identifiers that the TCRbeta library was prepared. TCRdb processed the PCR reads anew with MiXCR; each CDR3 protein has one entry. This table has about 360,000 distinct CDR3 sequences, 10% to 15% appearing once. The source of the sample is a study of T-cell reconstitution after alpha-beta-depleted transplantation in children. This TCR derives from a human donor who donated a stem cell graft to a child with Fanconi anemia. This chain connects TRBV6-1 to TRBJ1-1; a weak D match, TRBD1 (5 bases). Sequenced material: PBMCs, taken from the stem cell graft. This CDR3 is CASIPVEGYTEAFF. As DNA, the CDR3 is TGTGCCAGCATTCCCGTCGAGGGGTACACTGAAGCTTTCTTT.